This TCR beta chain was captured by sequencing in a study of vaccination effects on CD4 cells after COVID-19. The CDR3 is 14 amino acids. Trimming left V 0 bases short and J 11 bases short, with 17 bases between. Germline V lookup: CDR1 SGHRS, CDR2 YFSETQ. Sequencing was preceded by expansion of antigen-specific CD4+ T cells with viral peptide pools in the ViraFEST assay. Subsequent to a culture period of more than 9 days, CD4+ T cells were isolated. Two doses of either BNT162b2 or mRNA-1273 were given to each participant. Generated by immunoSEQ multiplex PCR, the TCRdb table keeps only in-frame clones and is missing some. The sample has around 16,000 clones, 75% to 80% seen once; the top ten hold 18%. About this clone itself: As yet, its antigen is unknown.

This TCR was recovered from a human donor who received a COVID-19 vaccine. The chain combines TRBV5-1 with TRBJ1-1, with D maybe TRBD1 (6 bases). The material sequenced was CD4+ T cells from PBMCs cultured with HCoV-NL63 spike peptides, taken after COVID-19 vaccination. CDR3 residues: CASSLDGGARMAFF. The CDR3 DNA reads TGCGCCAGCAGCTTGGATGGGGGCGCGAGGATGGCTTTCTTT.